This T cell receptor (beta chain) emerged from a study of T cell repertoires in cytomegalovirus infection (dated by TCRdb to the late 2010s). About the study as a whole: Alongside well-studied HLA-B-restricted epitopes, the peptide stimulations were aimed at recently identified HLA-C-restricted CMV epitopes, whose presentation resists viral immunomodulation. Because public TCR beta signatures pointed to carriage of CMV infection together with the matching HLA type, the HLA type of each donor mattered for the analysis. Summary of the overall study and its limitations: Carriers of CMV infection plus the relevant HLA type were discriminated by the cumulative frequency of public TCR beta family members in the study cohort and in an independent roughly 370-donor cohort. The ex vivo response was dominated by HLA-C-restricted CMV-specific TCR beta clonotypes, which also provided the single most frequent clonotype in two of eight donors.

The germline V and J ends show losses of 7 bases and 2 bases respectively, and no gene match explains 17 bases of the junction. CDR1 and CDR2, per the germline V gene, are SQVTM and ANQGSEA. There are 17 amino acids in the CDR3, from cysteine to phenylalanine inclusive. The CDR3 DNA has 51 bases and is translated from base 1. Interpreted using the paper, the treatment or condition label stands for: in vitro stimulation with specific CMV peptide epitopes to enrich CMV-specific T cells. The instrument given in TCRdb is Illumina HiSeq 1500. In TCRdb, the public reads were trimmed at Q25 with fastp and aligned with MiXCR, with productive beta chains retained. Each CDR3 protein gets just one entry, which takes the most common genes and DNA from the rows behind it. For this sample there are about 890,000 distinct CDR3 sequences; 31% appear just once. The ten most abundant clones make up about an eighth of the sample.

A note on this clonotype: The target of this receptor is not known. No per-base quality is available; no much larger clone lies one base away.

The V and J segments used are TRBV29-1 and TRBJ1-3, and TRBD1 matches 7 of the central bases. Sample: cultured CD8+ T cells from PBMCs, taken from culture after CMV antigen stimulation. The TCR originated in a human donor in good health (CMV status not recorded). Some clones in this sample may be carry-over from other donors' samples. The encoded CDR3 is CSAHVPSTGLTGNTIYF. The base sequence is TGCAGCGCCCACGTCCCCTCGACAGGGCTAACTGGAAACACCATATATTTT.